Listed below are T cell receptor beta chains from one sample, sequenced in a study of identical twins. TCRdb ran MiXCR on the 5' RACE reads and lists one entry per CDR3 protein. This table holds some 690,000 distinct CDR3 sequences, 21% found once. The same data also contributed to another study, on T cells expressing NK-cell markers.

The specimen was PBMCs. The source is a woman aged 18-29 years in good health. CDR3s include the opening cysteine and the closing phenylalanine or tryptophan. The order of the fields is D gene, J gene, V gene, clone size, CDR3 protein. The D gene is left open where the match is weak. Size values are once, few and many counts, or a class for expanded clones, and some rows have none.

>TRBD2|TRBJ2-1|TRBV7-6|few
CASSIAGVSYNEQFF
>TRBD2|TRBJ2-1|TRBV4-3|few
CASSRTTSGVYNEQFF
>TRBD1|TRBJ2-7|TRBV5-1|NA
CASSFGVNRGPYEQYF
>TRBD2|TRBJ2-7|TRBV12-3/TRBV12-4|NA
CASIKEAGVPYEQYF
>NA|TRBJ2-1|TRBV12-3/TRBV12-4|few
CASSLAHLVGRFF
>NA|TRBJ2-7|TRBV6-2/TRBV6-3|NA
CASRTRLSEQYF
>NA|TRBJ1-5|TRBV4-3|many
CASSPDGRGNQPQHF
>NA|TRBJ1-5|TRBV5-5|few
CASSLGPQGNQPQHF
>TRBD2|TRBJ2-3|TRBV20-1|NA
CSARDRAAGGGHTQYF
>NA|TRBJ2-6|TRBV4-3|few
CASSPSAMRSGANVLTF
>NA|TRBJ2-3|TRBV29-1|many
CSVEDTGTDTQYF
>NA|TRBJ1-2|TRBV20-1|few
CSARGSVDYGYTF
>NA|TRBJ2-2|TRBV20-1|NA
CSATLLGELFF
>NA|TRBJ2-5|TRBV18|NA
CASSLRHDETQYF
>NA|TRBJ2-5|TRBV6-5|few
CASSYVGGVRSVETQYF
>NA|TRBJ2-7|TRBV9|few
CASSVGPVSYEQYF
>NA|TRBJ2-1|TRBV29-1|few
CSLLAESYNEQFF
>NA|TRBJ2-7|TRBV6-5|many
CASSYQGGMNYEQYF
>NA|TRBJ1-1|TRBV10-3|NA
CAISELGEAEQNTEAFF
>NA|TRBJ1-2|TRBV6-1|few
CASSRTGLRGYGYTF
>NA|TRBJ2-7|TRBV7-9|NA
CASSLEEGNEQYF
>NA|TRBJ2-3|TRBV6-1|few
CASRTDFTDTQYF
>TRBD2|TRBJ2-1|TRBV4-1|NA
CASSQRSITAGGVNEQFF
>NA|TRBJ2-3|TRBV4-1|few
CASSQDRVGLTDTQYF
>NA|TRBJ2-3|TRBV12-3/TRBV12-4|many
CASRGGTQYF
>NA|TRBJ2-7|TRBV3-1|NA
CASSRQGLANEQYF
>TRBD2|TRBJ2-1|TRBV9|few
CASSVQREGYSYNEQFF
>NA|TRBJ2-5|TRBV11-2|few
CASKLSERAHGLGETQYF
>TRBD2|TRBJ2-1|TRBV25-1|NA
CASSESSGRAYNEQFF
>TRBD1|TRBJ2-1|TRBV12-3/TRBV12-4|few
CASSSRDRGVSRNEQFF
>NA|TRBJ1-2|TRBV5-4|few
CASSLSATARNYGYTF
>TRBD2|TRBJ2-1|TRBV12-3/TRBV12-4|NA
CASSPQTSGGAGYNEQFF
>NA|TRBJ2-7|TRBV12-3/TRBV12-4|NA
CASSLYQGRHEQYF
>TRBD1|TRBJ1-6|TRBV20-1|few
CSAPSRHRGMNSPLHF
>NA|TRBJ2-1|TRBV5-1|few
CASSFSGTEYNEQFF
>TRBD2|TRBJ2-2|TRBV12-3/TRBV12-4|NA
CASSSLGTTNTAELFF
>TRBD1|TRBJ1-6|TRBV20-1|NA
CSAWDREDNSPLHF
>NA|TRBJ1-6|TRBV5-1|NA
CASSPDRGASPLHF
>NA|TRBJ2-7|TRBV12-3/TRBV12-4|NA
CASSLGKGPYEQYF
>NA|TRBJ2-3|TRBV29-1|NA
CSTREGQGLSPDTQYF
>NA|TRBJ2-6|TRBV7-9|few
CASSLAYSGANVLTF
>NA|TRBJ2-7|TRBV5-1|NA
CASGGSTYEQYF
>TRBD2|TRBJ2-1|TRBV20-1|NA
CSARSAVKRGGPYNEQFF
>TRBD1|TRBJ2-7|TRBV29-1|few
CSVAKGQGSYEQYF
>TRBD2|TRBJ2-3|TRBV10-2|NA
CAAAGRARSTDTQYF
>NA|TRBJ2-1|TRBV20-1|NA
CSARGTGGIGTSREPPPLGEQFF
>NA|TRBJ2-2|TRBV7-2|few
CASSPGTSTAGELFF
>NA|TRBJ2-7|TRBV7-2|NA
CASSPVHGLSSYEQYF